A single sample is the source of the 22 T cell receptor beta chains below, sequenced in a study of beta chain features in type 1 diabetes. General study results and limits: Moderately but significantly shorter TCRB CDR3s were found in Type 1 diabetes patients in all four CD4+ subsets.

Isolated RNA was reverse transcribed in full, so expressed TCRB transcripts were sequenced. Repertoires were generated with immunoSEQ multiplex PCR, while TCRdb's copy carries only in-frame clones and drops some. This table holds 250,000 to 300,000 clones, roughly an eighth found once. Their antigens remain unidentified. Sequencing used naive CD4+ T cells from blood. The receptors shown here come from a man aged 25 to 40 with type 1 diabetes.

This clone was counted a few times. This CDR3 reads CASSLTGVNEQFF. CDR3 in DNA: TGTGCCAGCAGTCTGACAGGGGTCAATGAGCAGTTCTTC. The rearrangement uses TRBV28 and TRBJ2-1, with 8 bases matching TRBD1. The length of the CDR3 is 13 residues. With V trimmed by 5 bases and J by 6 bases, 3 bases remained unmatched. The germline V gene encodes CDR1 MDHEN and CDR2 SYDVKM.

In its sample, this clone was seen a few times. Here the CDR3 reads CAITPGSSYEQYF. CDR3 DNA: TGTGCCATCACTCCCGGGAGCTCCTACGAGCAGTACTTC. V and J are TRBV10-3 and TRBJ2-7; TRBD2 might be the D (6 bases). Germline V gene lookup returns CDR1 ENHRY and CDR2 SYGVKD. V was cut by 7 bases and J by 0 bases, with 10 bases left in between. CDR3 length equals 13 residues.

This clone has just a few counts. This chain links TRBV9 with TRBJ1-1; D is unresolved. The CDR3 length is 13 residues. Trimming left V 4 bases short and J 4 bases short, with 11 bases between. Germline V CDR1 and CDR2: SGDLS, YYNGEE. CDR3 sequence: CASSPDRGTEAFF. The CDR3, as DNA: TGTGCCAGCAGCCCTGACCGCGGCACTGAAGCTTTCTTT.

The chain uses TRBV19 and TRBJ1-2, with 10 bases aligning to TRBD1. The CDR3 runs 14 residues. Germline lookup yields CDR1 LNHDA and CDR2 SQIVND (reference sequence). V lost 5 bases and J lost 3; bases outside the gene matches: 3. The CDR3 sequence: CASSRDRGDYGYTF. DNA for the CDR3: TGTGCCAGTAGTCGGGACAGGGGAGACTATGGCTACACCTTC. The variable domain in full, with the rest retrieved from reference TRBV19 and TRBJ1-2, is DGGITQSPKYLFRKEGQNVTLSCEQNLNHDAMYWYRQDPGQGLRLIYYSQIVNDFQKGDIAEGYSVSREKKESFPLTVTSAQKNPTAFYLCASSRDRGDYGYTFGSGTRLTVV.

This clone showed up just a few times. The chain has TRBV6-6 and TRBJ2-1; D ambiguous. The CDR3 is 14 residues long. Per germline, CDR1 MNHNY and CDR2 SVGAGI (reference sequence). The V and J ends lost 8 bases and 0 bases respectively, with 11 bases between them. CDR3: CASGAASSYNEQFF. The CDR3 DNA reads as TGTGCCAGCGGCGCGGCTAGCTCCTACAATGAGCAGTTCTTC.

The chain couples TRBV7-9 to TRBJ2-7; 9 nucleotides match TRBD1. Germline-derived CDR1 and CDR2 are SEHNR and FQNEAQ (reference sequence). The CDR3 sequence is 17 residues long. V was pared by 1 base and J by 6 bases, with 13 bases of the junction left unmatched. CDR3 loop: CASSLGGTGTGNLEQYF. In nucleotides, the CDR3 is TGTGCCAGCAGCTTAGGGGGGACCGGGACAGGGAACCTCGAGCAGTACTTC.

The chain employs TRBV7-8 and TRBJ1-1; unclear D gene. With 5 bases removed from V and 2 bases from J, the gap between germline ends came to 12 bases. CDR1 is SGHVS, CDR2 FQNEAQ, per germline. CDR3 size: 14 residues. The chain's CDR3 is CASSIDQINTEAFF. The CDR3 nucleotides read TGTGCCAGCAGCATTGATCAGATAAACACTGAAGCTTTCTTT.

This clone has just a few counts. V usage is TRBV9 and J usage is TRBJ2-1, with D perhaps matching TRBD2 (5 bases). This CDR3 spans 16 amino acids. V lost 0 bases, J lost 4 bases, and 14 bases lay in between. Germline-derived CDR1 and CDR2 are SGDLS and YYNGEE. The CDR3 region has the DNA TGTGCCAGCAGCGTAGCACCCAGCGGCACTTACAATGAGCAGTTCTTC. Its protein product is CASSVAPSGTYNEQFF.

This clone has only a few counts. The V gene is TRBV9, the J gene TRBJ1-1; D gene ambiguous. Per germline, CDR1 SGDLS and CDR2 YYNGEE. The CDR3 loop spans 16 amino acids. The V gene lost 0 bases and the J gene lost 0 bases, with 12 bases spanning the gap. CDR3 sequence (DNA): TGTGCCAGCAGCGTAGGTCCAGTTACCATGAACACTGAAGCTTTCTTT. The encoded protein is CASSVGPVTMNTEAFF.

V gene TRBV25-1 combines with J gene TRBJ2-7; TRBD1 agrees at 8 bases. This CDR3 has 14 residues. Germline V CDR1 and CDR2: MGHDK, SYGVNS. J gave up 5 bases and V 3 bases, and 6 bases lay outside the gene matches. The CDR3 reads CASSDDRGPNEQYF. The CDR3 DNA sequence: TGTGCCAGCAGTGACGACAGGGGTCCCAACGAGCAGTACTTC.

Here the CDR3 DNA reads TGTGCCAGCAGCACTGAGTTTAGCCAATTCTTC. Translated, it gives CASSTEFSQFF. V and J are TRBV7-9 and TRBJ2-1; D gene uncertain. The CDR3 is made up of 11 amino acids. CDR1 SEHNR and CDR2 FQNEAQ come from the germline V gene (reference sequence). Trimming stripped 5 bases from V and 16 bases from J, with 15 bases between.

In this sample, this clone turned up a few times. The V call is TRBV2, the J call TRBJ2-1; the match to TRBD1 covers 12 bases. This CDR3 has 15 residues. With 5 bases clipped from V and 9 bases from J, the junction kept 8 bases outside the gene matches. Germline V lookup: CDR1 SNHLY, CDR2 FYNNEI. CDR3 sequence: CASSRDRGREGEQFF. The CDR3 nucleotides are TGTGCCAGCAGTCGGGACAGGGGGCGGGAGGGTGAGCAGTTCTTC. The full variable domain, with the rest looked up from reference TRBV2 and TRBJ2-1, is EPEVTQTPSHQVTQMGQEVILRCVPISNHLYFYWYRQILGQKVEFLVSFYNNEISEKSEIFDDQFSVERPDGSNFTLKIRSTKLEDSAMYFCASSRDRGREGEQFFGPGTRLTVL.

This clone was picked up a small number of times. This chain connects TRBV29-1 to TRBJ2-1; weak D call: TRBD2 (6 bases). The CDR3 contains 15 residues. V gave up 5 bases and J gave up 1 base, with 15 bases separating them. CDR1 SQVTM and CDR2 ANQGSEA come from the germline V gene. CDR3 in DNA: TGCAGCGTTTTTAGGAGGGACCAGTCCTACAATGAGCAGTTCTTC. Translated: CSVFRRDQSYNEQFF.

This clone has just a few counts. A read error may account for a junction end that differs from germline. This sequence joins TRBV11-1 and TRBJ2-1; D call uncertain. This CDR3 region has 15 residues. Germline V lookup: CDR1 SGHAT, CDR2 FQDESV (reference sequence). The CDR3 is CASSPNPGGVAGRVF. DNA for the CDR3: TGTGCCAGCAGCCCCAACCCTGGCGGAGTAGCCGGTCGGGTCTTC. The whole variable domain, filled in from reference TRBV11-1 and TRBJ2-1, reads EAEVAQSPRYKITEKSQAVAFWCDPISGHATLYWYRQILGQGPELLVQFQDESVVDDSQLPKDRFSAERLKGVDSTLKIQPAELGDSAMYLCASSPNPGGVAGRVFGPGTRLTVL.

Concerning this clone: Different DNA sequences within this sample yield the same CDR3. The rearrangement uses TRBV29-1 and TRBJ2-3; tentatively, D is TRBD2 (6 bases). Germline CDR1 SQVTM, CDR2 ANQGSEA. The CDR3 is made up of 13 amino acids. The V gene lost 6 bases and the J gene lost 2 bases, with 12 bases spanning the gap. In DNA, the CDR3 is TGCAGCGTCGGGGGAAGGGCCACAGATACGCAGTATTTT. Amino acids: CSVGGRATDTQYF.

This clone was observed a few times. The chain links TRBV5-1 to TRBJ1-2; the D is unclear. The germline gives CDR1 SGHRS, CDR2 YFSETQ. The CDR3 length is 16 residues. V lost 0 bases, J lost 4 bases, and 16 bases lay in between. The CDR3, as DNA: TGCGCCAGCAGCTTGGCCGATACAAGGGAGCTCTATGGCTACACCTTC. As protein: CASSLADTRELYGYTF.

The sample holds a few counts of this clone. This chain's CDR3 is CASSFGQGLETQYF. In DNA form, the CDR3 reads TGTGCCAGCAGCTTCGGACAGGGTCTAGAGACCCAGTACTTC. V gene TRBV13 combines with J gene TRBJ2-5; TRBD1 matches at 8 bases. Germline-derived CDR1 and CDR2 are PRHDT and FYEKMQ (reference sequence). This CDR3 spans 14 amino acids. The trim removed 3 bases at V and 4 bases at J, leaving 4 bases unmatched. Looking up the rest from reference TRBV13 and TRBJ2-5 gives the full variable domain: AAGVIQSPRHLIKEKRETATLKCYPIPRHDTVYWYQQGPGQDPQFLISFYEKMQSDKGSIPDRFSAQQFSDYHSELNMSSLELGDSALYFCASSFGQGLETQYFGPGTRLLVL.

J is TRBJ2-5 and V is TRBV21-1; TRBD1, as called in the table, went unchecked against the DNA. TRBV21-1 is deemed a pseudogene. This CDR3 has 14 amino acids. The CDR3 bases are TGTGCCAGCAGCGAATGGGACAACCAAGAGACCCAGTACTTC. Translation: CASSEWDNQETQYF.

This chain's CDR3 is CASCLLAGEGGEQYF. The DNA for the CDR3 is TGTGCCAGCTGCCTACTAGCGGGAGAGGGTGGCGAGCAGTACTTC. The chain recombines TRBV7-2 with TRBJ2-7, with 11 bases that match TRBD2. The trim removed 8 bases at V and 6 bases at J, leaving 12 bases unmatched. Germline CDR1 is SGHTA and CDR2 is FQGNSA. The CDR3 runs to 15 residues.

This clone was recorded a few times. V usage is TRBV29-1 and J usage is TRBJ1-1; D may be TRBD1 (5 bases). This CDR3 has 12 residues. V lost 7 bases, J lost 3 bases, and 12 bases lay in between. Germline CDR1 SQVTM, CDR2 ANQGSEA. The CDR3 sequence: CSGSRDYTEAFF. The CDR3 DNA is TGCAGCGGCTCCAGGGATTACACTGAAGCTTTCTTT.

The J gene is TRBJ1-5, the V gene TRBV2; 7 bases fit TRBD1. The CDR3 is made up of 14 amino acids. Trimming took 4 bases from V and 10 from J; bases not matched to a gene: 10. The germline CDR1 and CDR2 sequences are SNHLY and FYNNEI. CDR3 amino acids: CASSADRPPSPQHF. The CDR3 DNA reads TGTGCCAGCAGTGCGGACAGGCCACCTTCACCCCAGCATTTT.

The chain uses TRBV7-3 and TRBJ2-2; 8 nucleotides match TRBD2. This CDR3 region has 17 residues. CDR1 SGHTA and CDR2 FQGTGA come from the germline V gene. After removal of 2 bases from V and 4 bases from J, the junction contained 9 bases not matched to a gene. Written as DNA, the CDR3 is TGTGCCAGCAGCTTATCTGGGACTAGAATTCGCACCGGGGAGCTGTTTTTT. Translated, it gives CASSLSGTRIRTGELFF.